The source of this TCR beta chain is a study of CD8+CD57+ T cells in acquired aplastic anemia. Genomic DNA acted as the template from which TCR beta VDJ combination and CDR3 sequence profiling were carried out. TCRdb reprocessed the reads with MiXCR, giving one entry per CDR3 protein. The sample consists of a few hundred thousand distinct CDR3 sequences, roughly 59% of them appearing once. CDR3 length equals 15 residues. Germline V gives CDR1 LNHNV, CDR2 YYDKDF (reference sequence). The V and J ends lost 0 bases and 1 base respectively, with 9 bases between them. Sequenced patients had shown CD8+CD57+ cell expansion by flow cytometry. The diagnosis in all patients was severe acquired aplastic anemia. This clonotype has at least ten counts. This clone may be a read error of a much larger clone one base away. This likely comes from a read error, as the CDR3 has no conserved phenylalanine or tryptophan at its end.

The source is a human donor with aplastic anemia. The gene calls are TRBV15 and TRBJ1-1; possibly TRBD1 for D (5 bases). The specimen was sorted CD4+, CD8+, or CD8+CD57+ T cells (not recorded which) from PBMCs. The CDR3 protein is CATSRDQGTNTEAFL. In DNA form, the CDR3 reads TGTGCCACCAGCAGAGACCAAGGGACGAACACTGAAGCTTTCCTT.